This T cell receptor beta chain is from a study of blood T cell repertoires in COVID-19. In the study overall: COVID-19 samples collected from the United States, Italy and Spain covered acute and convalescent phases. From T cells, B-cell-depleted T cells, or PBMCs came the material, which was cDNA or gDNA.

Assay used: immunoSEQ multiplex PCR; TCRdb lists only in-frame clones, some missing. The sample shows over 250,000 clones, 89% of them seen only once. Deletions cut 5 bases from V and 3 bases from J, with 10 bases between. The germline V gene has CDR1 MDHEN and CDR2 SYDVKM. The CDR3 spans 14 residues. The genes are TRBV28 and TRBJ1-4; tentative D call: TRBD1 (6 bases). This sequence was found in a woman aged 55-69 years with acute or convalescent COVID-19. Sequenced material: peripheral blood. The CDR3 is CASSAGAANEKLFF. Here the CDR3 DNA reads TGTGCCAGCAGTGCAGGGGCGGCTAATGAAAAACTGTTTTTT.